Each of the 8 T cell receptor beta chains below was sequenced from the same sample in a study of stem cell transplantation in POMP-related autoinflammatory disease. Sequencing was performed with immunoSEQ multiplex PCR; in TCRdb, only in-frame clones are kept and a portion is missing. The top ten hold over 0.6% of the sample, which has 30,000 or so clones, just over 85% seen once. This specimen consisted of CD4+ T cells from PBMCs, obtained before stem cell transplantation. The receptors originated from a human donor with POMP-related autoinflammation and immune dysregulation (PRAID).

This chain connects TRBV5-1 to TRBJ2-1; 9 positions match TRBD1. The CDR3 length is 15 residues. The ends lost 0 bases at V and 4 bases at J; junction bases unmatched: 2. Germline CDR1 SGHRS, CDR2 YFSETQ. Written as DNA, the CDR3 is TGCGCCAGCAGCTTGGGGACAGGGGAATACAATGAGCAGTTCTTC. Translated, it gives CASSLGTGEYNEQFF.

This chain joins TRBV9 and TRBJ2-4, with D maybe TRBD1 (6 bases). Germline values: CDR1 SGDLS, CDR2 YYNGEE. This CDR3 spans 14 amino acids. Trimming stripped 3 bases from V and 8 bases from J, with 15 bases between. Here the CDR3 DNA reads TGTGCCAGCAGCGAGGACAGCCTGATGGACATTCAGTACTTC. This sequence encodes CASSEDSLMDIQYF. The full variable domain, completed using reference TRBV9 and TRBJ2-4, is DSGVTQTPKHLITATGQRVTLRCSPRSGDLSVYWYQQSLDQGLQFLIQYYNGEERAKGNILERFSAQQFPDLHSELNLSSLELGDSALYFCASSEDSLMDIQYFGAGTRLSVL.

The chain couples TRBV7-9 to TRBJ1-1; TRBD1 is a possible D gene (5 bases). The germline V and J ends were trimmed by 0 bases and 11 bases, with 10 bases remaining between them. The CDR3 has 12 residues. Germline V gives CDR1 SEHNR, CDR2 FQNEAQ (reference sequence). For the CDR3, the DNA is TGTGCCAGCAGCTTAGCGGTGGGGGAGGCTTTCTTT. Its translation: CASSLAVGEAFF.

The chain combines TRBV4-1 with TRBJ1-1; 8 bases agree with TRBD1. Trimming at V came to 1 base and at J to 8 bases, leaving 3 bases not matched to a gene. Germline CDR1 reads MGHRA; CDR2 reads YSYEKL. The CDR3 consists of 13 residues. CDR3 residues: CASSQAYRGEAFF. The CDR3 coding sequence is TGCGCCAGCAGCCAAGCCTACAGGGGGGAAGCTTTCTTT.

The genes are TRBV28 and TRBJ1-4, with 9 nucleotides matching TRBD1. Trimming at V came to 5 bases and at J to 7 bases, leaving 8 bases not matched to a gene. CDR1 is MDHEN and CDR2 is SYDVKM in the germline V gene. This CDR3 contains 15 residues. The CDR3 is CASSTQGAVGEKLFF. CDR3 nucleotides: TGTGCCAGCAGTACACAGGGGGCGGTGGGTGAAAAACTGTTTTTT.

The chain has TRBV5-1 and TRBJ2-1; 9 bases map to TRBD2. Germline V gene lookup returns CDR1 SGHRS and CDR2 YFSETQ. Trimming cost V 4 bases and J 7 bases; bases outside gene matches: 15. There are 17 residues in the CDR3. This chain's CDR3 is CASSLWVGGGAWNEQFF. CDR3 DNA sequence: TGCGCCAGCAGCCTGTGGGTAGGCGGGGGGGCTTGGAATGAGCAGTTCTTC. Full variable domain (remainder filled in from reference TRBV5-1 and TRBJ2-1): KAGVTQTPRYLIKTRGQQVTLSCSPISGHRSVSWYQQTPGQGLQFLFEYFSETQRNKGNFPGRFSGRQFSNSRSEMNVSTLELGDSALYLCASSLWVGGGAWNEQFFGPGTRLTVL.

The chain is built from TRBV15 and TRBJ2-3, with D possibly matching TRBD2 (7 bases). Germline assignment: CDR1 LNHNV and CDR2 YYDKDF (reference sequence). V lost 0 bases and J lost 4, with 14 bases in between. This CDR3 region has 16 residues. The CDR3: CATSRDLGGLADTQYF. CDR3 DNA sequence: TGTGCCACCAGCAGAGATTTGGGGGGGCTGGCAGATACGCAGTATTTT.

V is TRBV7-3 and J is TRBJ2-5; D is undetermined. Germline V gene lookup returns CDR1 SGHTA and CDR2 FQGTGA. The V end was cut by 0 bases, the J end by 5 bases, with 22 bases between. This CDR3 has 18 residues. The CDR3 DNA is TGTGCCAGCAGCTTAACCCCCAAAGGTCGCACTGAGGCGGAGACCCAGTACTTC. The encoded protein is CASSLTPKGRTEAETQYF. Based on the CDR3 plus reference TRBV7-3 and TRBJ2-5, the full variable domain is GAGVSQTPSNKVTEKGKYVELRCDPISGHTALYWYRQSLGQGPEFLIYFQGTGAADDSGLPNDRFFAVRPEGSVSTLKIQRTERGDSAVYLCASSLTPKGRTEAETQYFGPGTRLLVL.